Listed below are T cell receptor beta chains from one sample, sequenced in a study of shared clonotypes between healthy human individuals. Clones were sequenced by immunoSEQ multiplex PCR, and TCRdb holds only the in-frame ones, with some missing. The sample records 2,100,000 or so clones, roughly 95% being singletons. Material: naive CD4+ T cells sorted from blood. The source of these receptors is a man younger than 35 in good health. CDR3s include the opening cysteine and the closing phenylalanine or tryptophan. A D gene is named only where the DNA matches it firmly. Clone size is given for some rows only: seen once, a few or many times, or a class if the clone is expanded.

D: NA; size: NA; V: TRBV29-1; J: TRBJ2-3; DNA: TGCAGCGTTGTCACAGGCCCCTCGACGGTGGATACGCAGTATTTT; CDR3: CSVVTGPSTVDTQYF
D: NA; size: once; V: TRBV2; J: TRBJ1-3; DNA: TGTGCCAGCAGTGCCGGGTCTGGAAACACCATATATTTT; CDR3: CASSAGSGNTIYF
D: TRBD1; size: NA; V: TRBV6-1; J: TRBJ2-7; DNA: TGTGCCAGCAGCCGGACAGGGAGCTCCTACGAGCAGTACTTC; CDR3: CASSRTGSSYEQYF
D: TRBD2; size: NA; V: TRBV7-9; J: TRBJ2-3; DNA: TGTGCCAGCAGCTTATTTCTAGCGGGACCAAGCACAGATACGCAGTATTTT; CDR3: CASSLFLAGPSTDTQYF
D: TRBD1; size: NA; V: TRBV28; J: TRBJ2-2; DNA: TGTGCCAGCAGCCTCGCGGACAGGGGGCCCATTACCGGGGAGCTGTTTTTT; CDR3: CASSLADRGPITGELFF
D: NA; size: NA; V: TRBV6-6; J: TRBJ2-5; DNA: TGTGCCAGCAGTTGGAGGGAGACCCAGTACTTC; CDR3: CASSWRETQYF
D: NA; size: NA; V: TRBV6-6; J: TRBJ1-5; DNA: TGTGCCAGCTCCCCTCCCTATCAGCCCCAGCATTTT; CDR3: CASSPPYQPQHF
D: TRBD1; size: NA; V: TRBV14; J: TRBJ2-7; DNA: TGTGCCAGCAGCCGGACAGGGGGCCTCTACGAGCAGTACTTC; CDR3: CASSRTGGLYEQYF
D: TRBD1; size: NA; V: TRBV19; J: TRBJ1-1; DNA: TGTGCCAGTAGTATACCCAGGACAGGGGGCACTGAAGCTTTCTTT; CDR3: CASSIPRTGGTEAFF
D: TRBD1; size: NA; V: TRBV5-1; J: TRBJ2-2; DNA: TGCGCCAGCAGCTTCCTGACAGGGGGCTCCGGGGAGCTGTTTTTT; CDR3: CASSFLTGGSGELFF
D: NA; size: NA; V: TRBV28; J: TRBJ1-2; DNA: TGTGCCAGCAGTTTACAACGGGGCACCTATGGCTACACCTTC; CDR3: CASSLQRGTYGYTF
D: TRBD2; size: NA; V: TRBV6-5; J: TRBJ2-7; DNA: TGTGCCAGCAGTTCCCTAGCGGCCACCTACGAGCAGTACTTC; CDR3: CASSSLAATYEQYF
D: TRBD1; size: NA; V: TRBV11-3; J: TRBJ2-3; DNA: TGTGCCAGCAGCGCTCAGGGGGCTGGCACAGATACGCAGTATTTT; CDR3: CASSAQGAGTDTQYF
D: NA; size: NA; V: TRBV6-6; J: TRBJ2-1; DNA: TGTGCCAGCAGTTACTCACACCCGAGTCTCAATGAGCAGTTCTTC; CDR3: CASSYSHPSLNEQFF
D: TRBD1; size: NA; V: TRBV11-2; J: TRBJ2-7; DNA: TGTGCCAGCAGCTTAGTTGGACAGGGAACCTACGAGCAGTACTTC; CDR3: CASSLVGQGTYEQYF
D: TRBD2; size: NA; V: TRBV28; J: TRBJ2-2; DNA: TGTGCCAGCAGTTTTAAGCGGGGGGGTTTCCACACCGGGGAGCTGTTTTTT; CDR3: CASSFKRGGFHTGELFF
D: NA; size: NA; V: TRBV19; J: TRBJ2-2; DNA: TGTGCCAGTAGAGGGGGGCCGGGGGACACCGGGGAGCTGTTTTTT; CDR3: CASRGGPGDTGELFF
D: NA; size: NA; V: TRBV14; J: TRBJ1-6; DNA: TGTGCCAGCAGGTATAACTCCTATAATTCACCCCTCCACTTT; CDR3: CASRYNSYNSPLHF
D: TRBD1; size: once; V: TRBV6-5; J: TRBJ1-1; DNA: TGTGCCAGCAGTTACAGGGGGCAGGCCACTGAAGCTTTCTTT; CDR3: CASSYRGQATEAFF
D: NA; size: once; V: TRBV20-1; J: TRBJ1-1; DNA: TGCAGTGCCCCTCAGGGTTCTGAAGCTTTCTTT; CDR3: CSAPQGSEAFF
D: TRBD2; size: NA; V: TRBV6-5; J: TRBJ2-3; DNA: TGTGCCAGCAGCCCGGGACTAGCGGGTGGAGATACGCAGTATTTT; CDR3: CASSPGLAGGDTQYF
D: NA; size: NA; V: TRBV25-1; J: TRBJ2-3; DNA: TGTGCCAGCAGTCTCGGGGGGCTTGGCACAGATACGCAGTATTTT; CDR3: CASSLGGLGTDTQYF
D: NA; size: once; V: TRBV30; J: TRBJ2-5; DNA: TGTGCCTGGAGGGCAGCTAAAGAGACCCAGTACTTC; CDR3: CAWRAAKETQYF
D: NA; size: NA; V: TRBV5-1; J: TRBJ2-3; DNA: TGCGCCAGCAGCTCAGGAAGCACAGATACGCAGTATTTT; CDR3: CASSSGSTDTQYF
D: NA; size: once; V: TRBV7-9; J: TRBJ1-4; DNA: TGTGCCAGCAGCCGCCTTGCAGGAGTAGGTGAAAAACTGTTTTTT; CDR3: CASSRLAGVGEKLFF
D: NA; size: NA; V: TRBV5-4; J: TRBJ1-4; DNA: TGTGCCAGCAGCCCGGGAAATGAAAAACTGTTTTTT; CDR3: CASSPGNEKLFF
D: NA; size: NA; V: TRBV5-1; J: TRBJ2-1; DNA: TGCGCCAGCAGCTTGGTGAGGGCCAGTCGCAATGAGCAGTTCTTC; CDR3: CASSLVRASRNEQFF
D: TRBD1; size: NA; V: TRBV5-1; J: TRBJ2-7; DNA: TGCGCCAGCAGCTTGGTAGGGGACAGGGGATACGAGCAGTACTTC; CDR3: CASSLVGDRGYEQYF
D: TRBD1; size: NA; V: TRBV7-9; J: TRBJ1-1; DNA: TGTGCCAGCAGCTTAATTGTGTTGGTACAGGGGGACACTGAAGCTTTCTTT; CDR3: CASSLIVLVQGDTEAFF
D: NA; size: once; V: TRBV18; J: TRBJ1-1; DNA: TGTGCCAGCTCACAATCAAGGAACACTGAAGCTTTCTTT; CDR3: CASSQSRNTEAFF
D: NA; size: NA; V: TRBV9; J: TRBJ1-5; DNA: TGTGCCAGCAGCGTAGTTACCCTACGGTATCAGCCCCAGCATTTT; CDR3: CASSVVTLRYQPQHF
D: TRBD1; size: NA; V: TRBV7-9; J: TRBJ2-7; DNA: TGTGCCAGCAGCCTACAGGGGGCCTCGGGCGAGCAGTACTTC; CDR3: CASSLQGASGEQYF
D: TRBD1; size: NA; V: TRBV2; J: TRBJ2-7; DNA: TGTGCCAGCAGCCTGGAACAGGGGGAATACGAGCAGTACTTC; CDR3: CASSLEQGEYEQYF
D: TRBD1; size: NA; V: TRBV5-8; J: TRBJ1-1; DNA: TGTGCCACAAACCGACAGGGTTGGGCGAACACTGAAGCTTTCTTT; CDR3: CATNRQGWANTEAFF
D: NA; size: once; V: TRBV5-1; J: TRBJ1-2; DNA: TGCGCCAGCAGCCCCCGCATAGGCGGAGACTATGGCTACACCTTC; CDR3: CASSPRIGGDYGYTF
D: NA; size: NA; V: TRBV19; J: TRBJ2-2; DNA: TGTGCCAGTAGTATAGGGGGTAGCACCGGGGAGCTGTTTTTT; CDR3: CASSIGGSTGELFF
D: NA; size: NA; V: TRBV2; J: TRBJ2-5; DNA: TGTGCCAGCAGTGATGACAGTCAAGAGACCCAGTACTTC; CDR3: CASSDDSQETQYF
D: NA; size: NA; V: TRBV14; J: TRBJ2-3; DNA: TGTGCCAGCAGCCAAGAATGGCAGGCCGATACGCAGTATTTT; CDR3: CASSQEWQADTQYF
D: NA; size: NA; V: TRBV10-3; J: TRBJ2-5; DNA: TGTGCCATCAGCGCCTCAGAACAGGTCTCCCAAGAGACCCAGTACTTC; CDR3: CAISASEQVSQETQYF
D: NA; size: NA; V: TRBV27; J: TRBJ2-7; DNA: TGTGCCAGCAGTTTATCGGGTGTTCCTTCAGCCTACGAGCAGTACTTC; CDR3: CASSLSGVPSAYEQYF
D: NA; size: NA; V: TRBV6-1; J: TRBJ2-2; DNA: TGTGCCAGCAGTGCTCTCGGGCGATGGAGCACCGGGGAGCTGTTTTTT; CDR3: CASSALGRWSTGELFF
D: TRBD2; size: NA; V: TRBV2; J: TRBJ2-7; DNA: TGTGCCAGCAGTGTTTTCGCGTCTAGCGGGACTTTATCAACCTACGAGCAGTACTTC; CDR3: CASSVFASSGTLSTYEQYF